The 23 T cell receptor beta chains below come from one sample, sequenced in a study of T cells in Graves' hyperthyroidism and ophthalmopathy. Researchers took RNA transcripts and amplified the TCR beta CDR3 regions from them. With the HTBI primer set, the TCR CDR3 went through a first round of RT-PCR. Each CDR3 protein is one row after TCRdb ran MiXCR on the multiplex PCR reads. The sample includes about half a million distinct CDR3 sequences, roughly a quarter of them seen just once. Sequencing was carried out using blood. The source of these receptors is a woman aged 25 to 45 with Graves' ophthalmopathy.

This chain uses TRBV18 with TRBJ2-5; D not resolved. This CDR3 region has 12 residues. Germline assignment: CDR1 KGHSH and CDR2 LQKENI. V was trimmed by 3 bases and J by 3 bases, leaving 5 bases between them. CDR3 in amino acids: CASSPAKETQYF. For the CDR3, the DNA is TGTGCCAGCTCACCGGCCAAAGAGACCCAGTACTTC.

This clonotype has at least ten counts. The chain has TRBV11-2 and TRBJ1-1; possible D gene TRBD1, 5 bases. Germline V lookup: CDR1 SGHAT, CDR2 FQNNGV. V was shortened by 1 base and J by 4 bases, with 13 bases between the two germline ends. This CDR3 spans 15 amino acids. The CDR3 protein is CASSLVMGPATEAFF. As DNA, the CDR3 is TGTGCCAGCAGCTTAGTAATGGGGCCGGCCACTGAAGCTTTCTTT.

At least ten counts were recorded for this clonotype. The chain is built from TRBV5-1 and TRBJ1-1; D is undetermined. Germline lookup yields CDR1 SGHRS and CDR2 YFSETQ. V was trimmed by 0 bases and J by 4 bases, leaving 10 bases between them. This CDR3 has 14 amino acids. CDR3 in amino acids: CASSLEALSTEAFF. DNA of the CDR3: TGCGCCAGCAGCTTGGAGGCCCTGAGCACTGAAGCTTTCTTT.

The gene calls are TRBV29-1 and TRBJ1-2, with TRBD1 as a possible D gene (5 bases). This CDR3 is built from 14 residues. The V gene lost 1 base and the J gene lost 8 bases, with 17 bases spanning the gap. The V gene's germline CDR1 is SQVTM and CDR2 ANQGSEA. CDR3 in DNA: TGCAGCGTTGAAGGACAGCCAAACCCACTCGGCTACACCTTC. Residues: CSVEGQPNPLGYTF.

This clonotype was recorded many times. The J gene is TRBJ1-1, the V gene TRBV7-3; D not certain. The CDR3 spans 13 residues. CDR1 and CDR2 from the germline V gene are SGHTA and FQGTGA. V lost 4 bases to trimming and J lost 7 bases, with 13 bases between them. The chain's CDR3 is CASSSFLGGEAFF. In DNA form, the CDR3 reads TGTGCCAGCAGCTCATTCCTAGGCGGTGAAGCTTTCTTT.

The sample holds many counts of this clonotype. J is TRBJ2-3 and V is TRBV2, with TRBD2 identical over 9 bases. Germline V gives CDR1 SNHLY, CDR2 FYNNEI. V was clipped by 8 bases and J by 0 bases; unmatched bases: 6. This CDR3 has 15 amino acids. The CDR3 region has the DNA TGTGCCAGCGATCCTAGCGGGGACAGCACAGATACGCAGTATTTT. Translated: CASDPSGDSTDTQYF.

Written as DNA, the CDR3 is TGTGCCAGCAGCCCCGGGGTAGCGGGGCCCCCGACCCAGTACTTC. Translating gives CASSPGVAGPPTQYF. The chain has TRBV12-3 or TRBV12-4 and TRBJ2-5; TRBD2 matches at 8 bases. This CDR3 contains 15 residues. V shed 6 bases and J 7 bases; nucleotides not matched to a gene: 13.

The CDR3 DNA reads TGTGCCGATATCAGGCCCTACTATGGCTACACCTTC. It translates to CADIRPYYGYTF. The chain is built from TRBV30 and TRBJ1-2; D is unclear. V was cut by 8 bases and J by 3 bases, with 13 bases left in between. In germline, CDR1 is GTSNPN, CDR2 SVGIG (reference sequence). The CDR3 consists of 12 residues.

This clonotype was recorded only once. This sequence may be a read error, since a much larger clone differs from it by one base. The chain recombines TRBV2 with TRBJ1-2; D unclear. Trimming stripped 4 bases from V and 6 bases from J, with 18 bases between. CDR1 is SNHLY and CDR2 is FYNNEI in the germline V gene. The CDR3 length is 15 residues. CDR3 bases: TGTGCCAGCAGTGGGCGAATAGCAAATGCACATGGCTACACCTTC. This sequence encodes CASSGRIANAHGYTF.

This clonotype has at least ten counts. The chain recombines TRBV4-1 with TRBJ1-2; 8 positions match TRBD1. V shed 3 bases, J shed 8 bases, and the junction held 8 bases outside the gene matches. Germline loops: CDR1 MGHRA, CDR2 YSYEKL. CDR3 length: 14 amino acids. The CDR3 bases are TGCGCCAGCAGCCAGGGATCAGGGGGCGACGGCTACACCTTC. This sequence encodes CASSQGSGGDGYTF.

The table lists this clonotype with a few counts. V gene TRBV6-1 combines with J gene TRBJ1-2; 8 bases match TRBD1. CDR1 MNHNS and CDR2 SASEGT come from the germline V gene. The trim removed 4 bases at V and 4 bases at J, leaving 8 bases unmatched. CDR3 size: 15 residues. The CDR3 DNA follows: TGTGCCAGCAGTGCCGGACAGGGCGACCTCTATGGCTACACCTTC. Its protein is CASSAGQGDLYGYTF.

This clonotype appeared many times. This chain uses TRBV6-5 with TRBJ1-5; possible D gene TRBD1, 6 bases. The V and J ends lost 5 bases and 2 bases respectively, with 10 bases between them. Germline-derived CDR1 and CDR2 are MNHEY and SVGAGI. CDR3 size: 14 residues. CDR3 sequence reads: CASSIRGGNQPQHF. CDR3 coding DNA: TGTGCCAGCAGTATCAGGGGTGGCAATCAGCCCCAGCATTTT.

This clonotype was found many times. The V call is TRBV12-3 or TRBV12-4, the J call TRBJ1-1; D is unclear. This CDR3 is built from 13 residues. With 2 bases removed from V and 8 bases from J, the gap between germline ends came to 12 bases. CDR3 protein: CASSLSPLGEAFF. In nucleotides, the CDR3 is TGTGCCAGCAGTTTAAGCCCGTTAGGGGAAGCTTTCTTT.

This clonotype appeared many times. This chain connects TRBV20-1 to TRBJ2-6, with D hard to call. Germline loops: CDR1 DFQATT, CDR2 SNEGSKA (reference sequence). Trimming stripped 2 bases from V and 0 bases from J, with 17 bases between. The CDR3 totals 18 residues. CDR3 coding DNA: TGCAGTGCTAGACTTCAAGATCCCCGGACCTCTGGGGCCAACGTCCTGACTTTC. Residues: CSARLQDPRTSGANVLTF.

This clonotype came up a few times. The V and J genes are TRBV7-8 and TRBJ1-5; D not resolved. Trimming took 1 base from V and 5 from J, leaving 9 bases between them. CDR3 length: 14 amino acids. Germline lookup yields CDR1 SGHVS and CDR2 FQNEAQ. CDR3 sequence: CASSLVTVDQPQHF. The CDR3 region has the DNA TGTGCCAGCAGCTTAGTCACAGTCGATCAGCCCCAGCATTTT.

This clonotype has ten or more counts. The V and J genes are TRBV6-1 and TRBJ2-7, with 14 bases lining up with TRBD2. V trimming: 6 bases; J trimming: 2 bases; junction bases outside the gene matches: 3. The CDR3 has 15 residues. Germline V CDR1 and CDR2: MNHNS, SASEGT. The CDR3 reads CASRETSGGAYEQYF. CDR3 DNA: TGTGCCAGCAGAGAGACTAGCGGGGGGGCCTACGAGCAGTACTTC.

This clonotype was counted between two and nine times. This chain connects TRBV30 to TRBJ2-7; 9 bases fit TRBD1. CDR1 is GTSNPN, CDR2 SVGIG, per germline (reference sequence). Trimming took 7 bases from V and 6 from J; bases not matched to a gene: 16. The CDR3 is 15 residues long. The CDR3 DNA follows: TGTGCCTCCAACTCCCGGGGACAGGGCGGTGGCGAGCAGTACTTC. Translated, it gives CASNSRGQGGGEQYF.

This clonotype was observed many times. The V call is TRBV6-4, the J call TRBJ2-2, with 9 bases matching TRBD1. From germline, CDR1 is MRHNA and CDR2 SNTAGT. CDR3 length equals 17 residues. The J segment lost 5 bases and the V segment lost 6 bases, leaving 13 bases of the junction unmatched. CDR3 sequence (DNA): TGTGCCAGCAGCAAAATACCGGGACAGGGTTATACCGGGGAGCTGTTTTTT. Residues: CASSKIPGQGYTGELFF.

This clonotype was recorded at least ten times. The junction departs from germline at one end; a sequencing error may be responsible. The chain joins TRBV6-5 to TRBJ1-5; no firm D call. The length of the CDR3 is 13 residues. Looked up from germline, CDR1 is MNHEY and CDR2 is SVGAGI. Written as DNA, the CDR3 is TGTACCAGCAGCAAGTATAGCAATCAGCCCCAGCATTTT. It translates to CTSSKYSNQPQHF.

Written as DNA, the CDR3 is TGTGCCAGCAGTCGGACAGGGACCCTAGAGACCCAGTACTTC. Protein: CASSRTGTLETQYF. V gene TRBV2 combines with J gene TRBJ2-5, with 8 bases matching TRBD1. Trimming removed 5 bases from V and 4 bases from J; junction bases left unmatched: 6. The CDR3 extends over 14 amino acids. The germline V gene encodes CDR1 SNHLY and CDR2 FYNNEI.

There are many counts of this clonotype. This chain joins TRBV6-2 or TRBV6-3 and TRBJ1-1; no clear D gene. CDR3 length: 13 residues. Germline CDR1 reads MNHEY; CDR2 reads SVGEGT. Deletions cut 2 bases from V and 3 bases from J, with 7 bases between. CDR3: CASSYREDTEAFF. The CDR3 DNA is TGTGCCAGCAGTTACAGGGAGGACACTGAAGCTTTCTTT.

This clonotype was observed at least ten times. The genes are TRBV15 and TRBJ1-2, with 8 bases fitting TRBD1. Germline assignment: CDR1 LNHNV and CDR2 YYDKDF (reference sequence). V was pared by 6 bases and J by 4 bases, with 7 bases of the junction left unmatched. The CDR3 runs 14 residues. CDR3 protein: CATRRDRGLYGYTF. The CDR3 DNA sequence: TGTGCCACCAGACGTGACAGGGGCCTCTATGGCTACACCTTC.

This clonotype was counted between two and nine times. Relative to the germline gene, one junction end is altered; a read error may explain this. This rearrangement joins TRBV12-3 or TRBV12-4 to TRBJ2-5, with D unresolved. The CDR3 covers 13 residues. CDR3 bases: TGTGCCAGCGGTTTATCTACAGAAGAGACCCAGTACTTC. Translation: CASGLSTEETQYF.